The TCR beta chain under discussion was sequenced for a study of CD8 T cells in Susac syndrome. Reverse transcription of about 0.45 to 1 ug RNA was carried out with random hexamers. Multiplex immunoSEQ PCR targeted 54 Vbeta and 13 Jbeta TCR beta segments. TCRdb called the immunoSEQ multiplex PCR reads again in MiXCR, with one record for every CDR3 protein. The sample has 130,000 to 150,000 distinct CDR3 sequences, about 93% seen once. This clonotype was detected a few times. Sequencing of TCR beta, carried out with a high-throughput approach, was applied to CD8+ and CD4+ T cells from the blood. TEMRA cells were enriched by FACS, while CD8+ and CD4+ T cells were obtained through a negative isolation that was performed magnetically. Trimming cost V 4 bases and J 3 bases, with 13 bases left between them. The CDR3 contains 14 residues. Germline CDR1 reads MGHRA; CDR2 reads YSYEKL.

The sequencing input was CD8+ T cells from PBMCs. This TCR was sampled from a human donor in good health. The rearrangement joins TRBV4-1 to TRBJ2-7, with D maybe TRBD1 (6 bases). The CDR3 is CASSLRDTNYEQYF. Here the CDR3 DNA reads TGCGCCAGCAGCCTCCGGGACACCAACTACGAGCAGTACTTC.